Sequencing of this T cell receptor beta chain was carried out in a study of cytomegalovirus exposure and HLA in healthy donors (dated by TCRdb to about 2017). The study in broad terms: In an earlier analysis of under 750 of the donors, approximately 300 Gb of sequence data and 90 million to 130 million unique TCR beta sequences from roughly 180 million T cells were reported. Approximately 300 gigabases of sequencing data and approximately 91 million unique TCR sequences made up an early release that covered fewer than 650 HLA-typed donors. The genetic ancestry cluster associated with self-reported Caucasian donors included 65% to 90% of the roughly 380 genotyped donors. The study was designed to test whether signatures of past pathogen exposure could be identified by cataloging public T cell receptors. Using immunosequencing, the study profiled T cell repertoires from 640 or so subjects and related those repertoires to cytomegalovirus serostatus. Besides the first cohort of under 700 subjects, a separate validation cohort made up of over 95 different subjects was used. The study combined high-throughput TCR immunosequencing, statistical association of individual TCRs with disease status, and machine learning to predict cytomegalovirus infection status. To study patterns of TCR occurrence, a later analysis re-analyzed previously published TCR beta repertoires from several hundred donors and added high-resolution HLA genotyping. In the later analysis, no new phenotypic data were used to find candidate immune exposures; instead, reliance was placed on TCR beta sequences and their occurrence across donors. An earlier analysis of 587 of the donors applied high-throughput TCR beta sequencing to assess whether each TCR beta V gene segment acted as functional or pseudogenic. Donor age, sex, ethnicity and CMV serostatus were collected together with the repertoire data. Genome-wide SNP genotypes for about three fifths of the 666 donors were used in a later genetic analysis, which treated that subset as a discovery cohort. All discovery cohort repertoires had been generated using a single sequencing platform. HLA typing covered class I and class II loci at four-digit resolution. The number of typed donors differed by locus: about 629-640 for A, B, C, DRB1 and DQB1; 500 to 550 for DQA1; around 610 for DPA1; and some 450 for DPB1. Several DR-DQ haplotypes were handled as single units for association and clustering because linkage in the cohort was strong. Among 300 to 450 genotyped donors of the cohort, an average of 235,054 unique TCR beta nucleotide sequences were sequenced per donor, around 20% of them non-productive. Here is what the overall study found, with its caveats: Some IMGT-functional V segments, including TRBV6-2 and TRBV6-3, could not be distinguished by the 87-base-pair reads and were therefore excluded. A further reported finding was that TCR beta sequences accurately predicted the HLA-A and HLA-B alleles for most subjects in the first cohort. In a later analysis, HLA-associated TCR beta chains were found to be more clonally expanded and to have lower generation probabilities than equally common non-associated chains. In a later analysis, the rate of TCR association differed among HLA loci, with DRB1 alleles having the most associated TCRs and HLA-C alleles having the fewest. A later analysis found that most CMV-associated TCR beta chains appeared HLA-restricted, with HLA associations seemingly driven largely by CMV exposure. The classifier was reported to diagnose cytomegalovirus status with high specificity and sensitivity in both the original cohort and the validation cohort. Several of the top co-occurrence clusters appeared to be linked to parvovirus B19, influenza, CMV and Epstein-Barr virus, according to a later analysis. For the cohort, immune exposure information was limited to CMV serostatus. Strong co-occurrence of HLA alleles, especially DR and DQ, made assigning TCR associations to individual alleles difficult. In the study, approximately 150 TCR beta chains were listed as associated with cytomegalovirus. Sequencing depth was assumed to be roughly uniform across donors in the presence/absence analyses, though that assumption may not hold. In an earlier analysis of over 550 of the donors, most TCR beta V segments were observed in productive rearrangements about 87% or about 30% of the time, broadly matching IMGT annotations. At a false discovery rate of 0.05, a later analysis linked approximately 18,000 TCR beta sequences to specific HLA alleles. The authors suggested that the approach could potentially be generalized to other disease states and immunological phenotypes. Most TCR sequences were seen in very few donors, while some public TCRs were found in many individuals. The sequencing pipeline was judged likely to have produced a cluster of highly shared sequence variants as a technical artifact. Only TCR beta chains were sequenced in this cohort, and the absence of alpha or paired-chain data limited detectable features. About 15 rarely observed V segments, including chromosome 9 orphons, were excluded from the earlier analysis of several hundred of the donors because counts were too low. A later genetic analysis associated a missense DCLRE1C variant with V-gene and J-gene trimming of TCR beta chains, and an independent cohort replicated the association. Because HLA typing was unavailable for some donors at each locus, only the typed subset was used in association tests. In a later genetic analysis, fewer N-insertions in productive TCRs were reported among donors in an Asian-associated ancestry cluster than the 666-donor mean. In vitro tests confirmed that three of the cytomegalovirus-associated TCR beta chains recognize cytomegalovirus antigens. Correlated functional status among segregating V segments might reflect linkage disequilibrium, but an unknown experimental factor could not be ruled out.

Taken from the germline V gene, the CDR1 and CDR2 loops are MGHRA and YSYEKL. From the cysteine up to the phenylalanine, the CDR3 has a length of 17 residues. This entry keeps only the CDR3 DNA: 51 bases, framed from base 1. The trim is 0 bases for V and 7 bases for J, with a gap of 19 bases between the germline ends. The cohort was made up of about 670 healthy bone marrow donors. At the time of sampling, every cohort member was nominally healthy, though immune exposures that went unrecorded were likely present. The donor tested CMV seropositive and was one of the 289 seropositive cohort members. A peripheral blood sample was collected from each donor, and TCR beta sequencing was performed on peripheral blood mononuclear cells. Genomic DNA extraction from the blood cell samples was performed with the Qiagen DNeasy Blood Extraction Kit. Library construction relied on the immunoSEQ multiplex PCR assay. For the multiplex PCR, a mixture combining 60 forward primers for TCR Vbeta segments and 13 reverse primers for TCR Jbeta segments was used. The CDR3 region of rearranged TCR beta genes was amplified from genomic DNA with a multiplex PCR assay. On the Illumina HiSeq System, the amplified TCR beta libraries were sequenced as 87-base-pair reads. The study's own analysis went as follows. Across the 666 repertoires, a later analysis counted some 81 million unique TCR beta chains, some 11 million of which were shared by at least two donors. Raw reads were error-corrected and collapsed into unique sequences with a nearest-neighbor algorithm that merged closely related sequences to remove PCR and sequencing errors. CDR3 sequences were aligned to IMGT reference sequences to assign V, D and J gene segments. For a sequence to be retained, a match of at least six nucleotides was required to both a V gene segment and a J gene segment. A rearrangement counted as productive if the CDR3 had no stop codons and remained in frame with V and J, and every other rearrangement counted as non-productive. CDR3 was defined according to IMGT convention as the region running from the second conserved V-encoded cysteine to the conserved J-encoded phenylalanine. In an earlier analysis of approximately 590 of the donors, sequences lacking an unambiguous match to a single V gene segment were excluded. An earlier analysis of around 600 of the donors classified V segments as functional when productive rearrangements were above 56.7% and as segregating when the standard deviation between donors was above 5%. A statistical classification framework was built to diagnose cytomegalovirus status from the catalog of TCR beta chain sequences. A later analysis assigned V and J genes by comparing TCR nucleotide sequences with IMGT/GENE-DB human TR gene sequences. A later analysis assigned CDR3 sequences and most-parsimonious VDJ recombination scenarios with the TCRdist pipeline. In a later analysis, each TCR beta chain was defined by its CDR3 amino acid sequence together with its V-gene family, and reads lacking a unique V-gene family were excluded. A later analysis removed several hundred highly shared, low-generation-probability nucleotide sequences to deal with suspected cross-contamination and a sequencing artifact. A later analysis calculated a clonal expansion index for each public chain from normalized within-repertoire ranks of inferred template counts. A later analysis computed generation probabilities with a VDJ recombination model fitted to out-of-frame rearrangements, and checked the results against IGoR. In a later analysis, TCR-TCR, TCR-HLA and TCR-CMV co-occurrence was scored with hypergeometric tests, and a repertoire-size bias correction was applied to TCR pairs. False discovery rates were estimated in a later analysis by permuting HLA or CMV assignments 20 times. In a later analysis, co-occurring TCRs were grouped with DBSCAN, and TCRdist sequence similarity was added when clustering was performed within HLA-allele-positive subsets. Repertoires with fewer than 30,000 or more than 120,000 public chains were left out of co-occurrence clustering, as were about five repertoires with anomalous nucleotide sharing. This immuneACCESS table, as held by TCRdb, lists in-frame sequences with V and J called but not all clones. Of the missing ones, under half trace to an unresolved V gene in checked studies; the others have no known cause. The V and J calls and clone size were taken over from that table, and D and trimming were inferred from the DNA. Across this sample there are nearly 110,000 clones, with roughly 70% seen only once. Jointly, the top ten make up around 2.7% of the sample.

Points on this clone: No cognate antigen has been identified for it. Base qualities are not provided; no much larger clone lies one nucleotide away.

This sequence originates from a male donor in good health and CMV-seropositive. Material: PBMCs. This sequence uses TRBV4-1 and TRBJ2-1; TRBD1 is a weak D gene call, 6 bases matching. The CDR3 in this case is CASSQDPAGVARNEQFF. DNA sequence: TGCGCCAGCAGCCAAGACCCTGCAGGGGTCGCGCGAAATGAGCAGTTCTTC.